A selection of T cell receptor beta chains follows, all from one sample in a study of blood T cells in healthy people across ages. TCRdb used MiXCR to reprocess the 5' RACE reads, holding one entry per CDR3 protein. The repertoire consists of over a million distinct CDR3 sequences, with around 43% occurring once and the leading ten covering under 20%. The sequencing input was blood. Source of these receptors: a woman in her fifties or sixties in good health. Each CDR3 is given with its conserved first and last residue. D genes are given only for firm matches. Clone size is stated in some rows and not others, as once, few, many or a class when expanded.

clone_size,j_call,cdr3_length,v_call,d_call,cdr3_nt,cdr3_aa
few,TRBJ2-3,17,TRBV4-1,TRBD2,TGCGCCAGCAGCCAACTCTCTAGCGGGTTCGGCACAGATACGCAGTATTTT,CASSQLSSGFGTDTQYF
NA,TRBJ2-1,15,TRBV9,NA,TGTGCCAGCAGCGTAGGGGCGGGACCGAGCAATGAGCAGTTCTTC,CASSVGAGPSNEQFF
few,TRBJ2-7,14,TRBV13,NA,TGTGCCAGCAGCCCAGCAAACAACCTCTACGAGCAGTACTTC,CASSPANNLYEQYF
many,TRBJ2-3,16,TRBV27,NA,TGTGCCAGCAGTTTTCAGCGCCAGGCGGGCGGGGATACGCAGTATTTT,CASSFQRQAGGDTQYF
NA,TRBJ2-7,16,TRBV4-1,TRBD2,TGCGCCAGCAGCCTCTTACCGGGACTAGCGGGGGACGAGCAGTACTTC,CASSLLPGLAGDEQYF
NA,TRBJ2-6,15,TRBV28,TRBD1,TGTGCCAGCGGAAGCACAGGGGTTGGGGCCAACGTCCTGACTTTC,CASGSTGVGANVLTF
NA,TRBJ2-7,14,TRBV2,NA,TGTGCCAGCAGGCCACCACAGGGTTACTACGAGCAGTACTTC,CASRPPQGYYEQYF
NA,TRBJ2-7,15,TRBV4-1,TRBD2,TGCGCCAGCAGCCAACTTCCCGGGGGGGGGTATGAGCAGTACTTC,CASSQLPGGGYEQYF
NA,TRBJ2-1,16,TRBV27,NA,TGTGCCAGCAGTCTCAGCTTCTCTCCTACCTACAATGAGCAGTTCTTC,CASSLSFSPTYNEQFF
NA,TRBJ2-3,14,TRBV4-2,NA,TGTGTCAGCAGCCAGGGGACTAGCACAGATACGCAGTATTTT,CVSSQGTSTDTQYF
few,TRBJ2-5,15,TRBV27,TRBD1,TGTGCCAGCAGTAGGTCGGGGACAGGGGTAGAGACCCAGTACTTC,CASSRSGTGVETQYF
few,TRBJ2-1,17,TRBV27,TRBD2,TGTGCCAGCAGTTCCCCCCGAACTAGCGGCCCCTACAATGAGCAGTTCTTC,CASSSPRTSGPYNEQFF
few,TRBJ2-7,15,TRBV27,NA,TGTGCCAGCAGTTTATCGGTCAGGTACTTAGAGGAGCAGTACTTC,CASSLSVRYLEEQYF
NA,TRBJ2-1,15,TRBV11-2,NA,TGTGCCAGCAGCTTAGGACTGTCAGATTACAATGAGCAGTTCTTC,CASSLGLSDYNEQFF
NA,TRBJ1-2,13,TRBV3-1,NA,TGTGCCAGCAGCCAAGGGGGCCTCTATGGCTACACCTTC,CASSQGGLYGYTF
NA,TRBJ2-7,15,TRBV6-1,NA,TGTGCCAGCAGTGAAGGTGGGGGGATTCCCTACGAGCAGTACTTC,CASSEGGGIPYEQYF
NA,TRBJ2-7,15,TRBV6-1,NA,TGTGCCAGCAGTGAAGCTGGGACCTCTACCTACGAGCAGTACTTC,CASSEAGTSTYEQYF
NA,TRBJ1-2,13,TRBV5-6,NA,TGTGCCAGCAGCTTCTCAGGGGCGCGGGGCTACACCTTC,CASSFSGARGYTF
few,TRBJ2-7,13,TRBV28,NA,TGTGCCAGCACAAAAACCCAGAGCTACGAGCAGTACTTC,CASTKTQSYEQYF
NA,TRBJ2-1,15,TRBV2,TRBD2,TGTGCCAGCATTTGGGACGGGAGGGCCTTGGATGAGCAGTTCTTC,CASIWDGRALDEQFF
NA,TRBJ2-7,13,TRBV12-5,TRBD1,TGTGCTAGTGGGACGCAGGGGGCCTACGAGCAGTACTTC,CASGTQGAYEQYF
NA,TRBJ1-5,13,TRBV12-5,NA,TGTGCTAGTGGTGTAGGGCCCAATCAGCCCCAGCATTTT,CASGVGPNQPQHF
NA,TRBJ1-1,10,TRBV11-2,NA,TGTGCCGGTGGAAACACTGAAGCTTTCTTT,CAGGNTEAFF
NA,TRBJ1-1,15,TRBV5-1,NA,TGCGCCAGCAGTCGTCAGACTGAGATGAACACTGAAGCTTTCTTT,CASSRQTEMNTEAFF
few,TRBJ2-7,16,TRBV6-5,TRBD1,TGTGCCAGCAGTTTTTGGACAGGGCGAAGCTCCTACGAGCAGTACTTC,CASSFWTGRSSYEQYF
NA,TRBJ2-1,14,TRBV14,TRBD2,TGTGCCAGCAGTCAATGGACTAGACCCAATGAGCAGTTCTTC,CASSQWTRPNEQFF
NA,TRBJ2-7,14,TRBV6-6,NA,TGTGCCAGCTCCTGGGATTCTAGTAGGTACGAGCAGTACTTC,CASSWDSSRYEQYF
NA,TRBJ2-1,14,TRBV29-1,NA,TGCGGCGTTGAAGGGGGGGTCTCCTACAATGAGCAGTTCTTC,CGVEGGVSYNEQFF
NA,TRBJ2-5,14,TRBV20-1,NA,TGCAGTGCTAGACCGACATACAAGGAGGAGACCCAGTACTTC,CSARPTYKEETQYF
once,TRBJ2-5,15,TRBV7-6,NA,TGTGCCAGCAGCCCCCAGGTGGGCCGCCAAGAGACCCAGTACTTC,CASSPQVGRQETQYF
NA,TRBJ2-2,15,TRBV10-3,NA,TGTGCCATCAGTGAGGGGGTAACAGGGACCGGGGAGCTGTTTTTT,CAISEGVTGTGELFF
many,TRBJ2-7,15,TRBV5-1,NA,TGTGCCAGCAGTTTATCCGGGGGCAGTTCCTACGAGCAGTACTTC,CASSLSGGSSYEQYF
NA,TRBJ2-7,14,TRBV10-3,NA,TGTGCCATCTGTGGGGGCGGCCTAACCTACGAGCAGTACTTC,CAICGGGLTYEQYF